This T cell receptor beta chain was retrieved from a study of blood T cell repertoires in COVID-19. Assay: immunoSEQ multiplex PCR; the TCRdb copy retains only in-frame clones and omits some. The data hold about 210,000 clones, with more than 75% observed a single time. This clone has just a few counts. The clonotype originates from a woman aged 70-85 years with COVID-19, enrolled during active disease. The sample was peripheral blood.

The DNA for the CDR3 is TGTGCCTGGAGGAGGACAGGGGTTACGAACGGGGAGCTGTTTTTT. It translates to CAWRRTGVTNGELFF. The chain links TRBV30 to TRBJ2-2; 9 bases are shared with TRBD1. V shed 3 bases and J 7 bases; nucleotides not matched to a gene: 9. CDR3 length: 15 amino acids. Germline CDR1 is GTSNPN and CDR2 is SVGIG (reference sequence).